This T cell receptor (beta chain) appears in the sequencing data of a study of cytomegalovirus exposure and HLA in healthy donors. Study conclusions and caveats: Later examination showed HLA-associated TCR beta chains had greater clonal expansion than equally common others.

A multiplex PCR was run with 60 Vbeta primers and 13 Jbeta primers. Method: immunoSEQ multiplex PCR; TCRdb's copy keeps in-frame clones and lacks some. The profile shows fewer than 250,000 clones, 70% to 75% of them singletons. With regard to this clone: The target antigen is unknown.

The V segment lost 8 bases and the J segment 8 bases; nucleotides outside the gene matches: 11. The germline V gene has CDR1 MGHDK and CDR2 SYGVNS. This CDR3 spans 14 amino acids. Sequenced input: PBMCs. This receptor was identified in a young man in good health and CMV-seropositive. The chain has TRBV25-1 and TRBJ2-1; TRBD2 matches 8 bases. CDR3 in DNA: TGTGCCAGCGCCACCGGGACTAGAGGCGATGAGCAGTTCTTC. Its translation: CASATGTRGDEQFF. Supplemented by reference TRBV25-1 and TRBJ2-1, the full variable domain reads EADIYQTPRYLVIGTGKKITLECSQTMGHDKMYWYQQDPGMELHLIHYSYGVNSTEKGDLSSESTVSRIRTEHFPLTLESARPSHTSQYLCASATGTRGDEQFFGPGTRLTVL.